The subject of this entry is one T cell receptor (beta chain). Its specificity is not known. It was with 60 Vbeta and 13 Jbeta primers that the PCR ran. The protocol was immunoSEQ multiplex PCR, while the TCRdb copy is restricted to in-frame clones and leaves out a portion. The sample yields approximately 110,000 clones, around 79% seen once. This sample is part of a study of cytomegalovirus exposure and HLA in healthy donors. General study results and limits: Of the V segments, some could not be distinguished, including TRBV6-2 and TRBV6-3, and were excluded.

V lost 5 bases, J lost 9 bases, and 14 bases lay in between. The CDR3 length is 13 residues. Per germline, CDR1 SGHTA and CDR2 FQGNSA. The J gene is TRBJ2-4, the V gene TRBV7-2; perhaps TRBD1 as D (6 bases). The clonotype originates from a woman in her thirties or forties in good health and CMV-seronegative. Source material: PBMCs. In DNA, the CDR3 is TGTGCCAGCAGCCAAGCCCAGGGGACCATTCAGTACTTC. Translation: CASSQAQGTIQYF.